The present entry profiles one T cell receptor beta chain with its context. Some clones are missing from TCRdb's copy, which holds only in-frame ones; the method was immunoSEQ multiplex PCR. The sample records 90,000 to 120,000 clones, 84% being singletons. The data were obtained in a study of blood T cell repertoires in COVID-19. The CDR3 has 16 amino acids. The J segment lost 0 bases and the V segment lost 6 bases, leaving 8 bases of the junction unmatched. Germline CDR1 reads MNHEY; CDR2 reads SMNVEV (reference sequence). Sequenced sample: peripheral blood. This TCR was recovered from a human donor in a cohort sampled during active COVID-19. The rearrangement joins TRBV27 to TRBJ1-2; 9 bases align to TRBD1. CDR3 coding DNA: TGTGCCAGCAGGCAACAGGGGGCGCAGGCTAACTATGGCTACACCTTC. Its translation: CASRQQGAQANYGYTF.